These 10 T cell receptor beta chains share one sample of origin, sequenced in a study of shared clonotypes between healthy human individuals. Assay: immunoSEQ multiplex PCR; the TCRdb copy retains only in-frame clones and omits some. Here the sample spans 2 million to 2.5 million clones, less than 95% being singletons. CD45RO-negative CD8 cells positively selected for CCR7 made up the naive population, which excluded terminally differentiated effector memory CD45RA+ cells. Sequenced: naive CD8+ T cells sorted from blood. All receptors come from a man aged 18 to 35 in good health.

This clone was recorded once. V is TRBV5-4 and J is TRBJ2-7, with TRBD2 matching 13 bases. Germline loops: CDR1 SGHNT, CDR2 YYREEE (reference sequence). Trimming cost V 4 bases and J 6 bases; bases outside gene matches: 10. The CDR3 length is 16 residues. The chain's CDR3 is CASSVGLAGTLSEQYF. In DNA, the CDR3 is TGTGCCAGCAGCGTGGGACTAGCGGGAACCTTAAGCGAGCAGTACTTC.

This chain's CDR3 is CAISEGGTGSPEQYF. The DNA of the CDR3 is TGTGCCATCAGTGAGGGCGGGACAGGGTCTCCCGAGCAGTACTTC. This chain joins TRBV10-3 and TRBJ2-7; TRBD1 agrees at 9 bases. Germline CDR1 ENHRY, CDR2 SYGVKD. V was clipped by 2 bases and J by 6 bases; unmatched bases: 8. The CDR3 runs to 15 residues.

The chain combines TRBV6-5 with TRBJ2-7, with TRBD1 matching 7 bases. The V gene end was trimmed by 2 bases and the J gene end by 1 base; junction bases not matched to a gene: 8. CDR3 length: 16 amino acids. Germline lookup yields CDR1 MNHEY and CDR2 SVGAGI. The CDR3 spells CASSYSRGLMSYEQYF. The DNA of the CDR3 is TGTGCCAGCAGTTACAGTAGGGGGCTCATGTCCTACGAGCAGTACTTC.

The count of this clone is one. Additional DNA sequences in this sample encode the identical CDR3. V is TRBV7-9 and J is TRBJ1-1; D gene uncertain. Trimming pared 2 bases from V and 3 bases from J, leaving 7 bases between. The CDR3 covers 13 residues. From germline, CDR1 is SEHNR and CDR2 FQNEAQ (reference sequence). In DNA form, the CDR3 reads TGTGCCAGCAGCTTATCCTCGGACACTGAAGCTTTCTTT. It yields the protein CASSLSSDTEAFF.

This sequence joins TRBV15 and TRBJ2-7; 7 bases match TRBD1. The V gene end was trimmed by 2 bases and the J gene end by 3 bases; junction bases not matched to a gene: 4. CDR1 and CDR2 from the germline V gene are LNHNV and YYDKDF (reference sequence). CDR3 length equals 14 residues. Here the CDR3 reads CATSRTGTDYEQYF. As DNA, the CDR3 is TGTGCCACCAGCAGAACCGGGACAGACTACGAGCAGTACTTC.

J is TRBJ2-7 and V is TRBV4-1, with D perhaps TRBD1 or TRBD2 (5 bases each). Germline lookup yields CDR1 MGHRA and CDR2 YSYEKL. V lost 2 bases and J 3 bases, leaving 23 bases between the germline ends. This CDR3 is built from 18 residues. CDR3 DNA sequence: TGCGCCAGCAGCCAAATACCGGGGCCCACCGGCCTGGTCTACGAGCAGTACTTC. Translating it yields CASSQIPGPTGLVYEQYF.

The rearrangement links TRBV11-2 to TRBJ2-7; unclear D gene. The CDR3 totals 16 residues. Germline assignment: CDR1 SGHAT and CDR2 FQNNGV. The V end lost 3 bases, the J end lost 0 bases, and 15 bases lay between the germline ends. CDR3 sequence (DNA): TGTGCCAGCAGCTTGGTCCCCGACGGTAGCTCCTACGAGCAGTACTTC. Its protein product is CASSLVPDGSSYEQYF. The entire variable domain, with the rest obtained from reference TRBV11-2 and TRBJ2-7, is as follows: EAGVAQSPRYKIIEKRQSVAFWCNPISGHATLYWYQQILGQGPKLLIQFQNNGVVDDSQLPKDRFSAERLKGVDSTLKIQPAKLEDSAVYLCASSLVPDGSSYEQYFGPGTRLTVT.

The genes are TRBV5-1 and TRBJ2-2, with TRBD1 matching 8 bases. The CDR3 sequence is 15 residues long. CDR1 and CDR2 from the germline V gene are SGHRS and YFSETQ. Trimming removed 4 bases from V and 8 bases from J; junction bases left unmatched: 10. The CDR3 region has the DNA TGCGCCAGCAGCCCGGAGGACAGGGCCCGGGGGGAGCTGTTTTTT. As protein: CASSPEDRARGELFF.

In the case of this clone: The sample carries other DNA sequences with the same CDR3. The chain is built from TRBV2 and TRBJ2-1; tentatively, D is TRBD1 (5 bases). The CDR3 is 10 amino acids. Germline-derived CDR1 and CDR2 are SNHLY and FYNNEI. Trimming cost V 7 bases and J 7 bases, with 5 bases left between them. The DNA of the CDR3 is TGTGCCAGCACAGGGAATGAGCAGTTCTTC. Protein sequence: CASTGNEQFF.

The rearrangement joins TRBV11-3 to TRBJ1-5; D gene unclear. Germline lookup yields CDR1 SGHNT and CDR2 YENEEA. Trimming removed 7 bases at V and 11 bases at J, with 9 bases between. The CDR3 is 10 residues long. The CDR3 nucleotides read TGTGCCAGCACCCCCCTAGCCCAGCATTTT. Translating gives CASTPLAQHF.